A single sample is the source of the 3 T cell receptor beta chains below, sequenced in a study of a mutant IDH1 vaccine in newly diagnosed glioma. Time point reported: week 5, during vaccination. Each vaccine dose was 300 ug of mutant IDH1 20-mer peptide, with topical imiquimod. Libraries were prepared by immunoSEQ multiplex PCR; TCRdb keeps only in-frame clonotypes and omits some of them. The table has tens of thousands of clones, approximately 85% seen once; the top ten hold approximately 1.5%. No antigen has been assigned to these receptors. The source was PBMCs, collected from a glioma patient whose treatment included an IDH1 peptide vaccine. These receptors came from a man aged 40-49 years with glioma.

The CDR3 sequence: CASSRRDSAWGYTF. CDR3 bases: TGTGCCAGCAGCCGCAGGGATTCTGCCTGGGGCTACACCTTC. The V call is TRBV2, the J call TRBJ1-2; the D gene is possibly TRBD1 (5 bases). Trimming took off 6 bases at V and 8 bases at J, with 19 bases between the two ends. This CDR3 region has 14 residues. CDR1 SNHLY and CDR2 FYNNEI come from the germline V gene.

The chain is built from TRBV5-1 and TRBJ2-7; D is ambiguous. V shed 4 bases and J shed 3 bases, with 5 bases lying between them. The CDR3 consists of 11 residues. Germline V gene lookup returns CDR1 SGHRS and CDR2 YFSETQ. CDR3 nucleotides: TGCGCCAGCAGCCAAAACTACGAGCAGTACTTC. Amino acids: CASSQNYEQYF.

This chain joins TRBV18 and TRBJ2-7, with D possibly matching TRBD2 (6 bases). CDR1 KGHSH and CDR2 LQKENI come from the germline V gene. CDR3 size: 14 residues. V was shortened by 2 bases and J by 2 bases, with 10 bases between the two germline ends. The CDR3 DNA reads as TGTGCCAGCTCACCAAGGGACTCGGCCTACGAGCAGTACTTC. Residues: CASSPRDSAYEQYF. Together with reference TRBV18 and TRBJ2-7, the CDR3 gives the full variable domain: NAGVMQNPRHLVRRRGQEARLRCSPMKGHSHVYWYRQLPEEGLKFMVYLQKENIIDESGMPKERFSAEFPKEGPSILRIQQVVRGDSAAYFCASSPRDSAYEQYFGPGTRLTVT.